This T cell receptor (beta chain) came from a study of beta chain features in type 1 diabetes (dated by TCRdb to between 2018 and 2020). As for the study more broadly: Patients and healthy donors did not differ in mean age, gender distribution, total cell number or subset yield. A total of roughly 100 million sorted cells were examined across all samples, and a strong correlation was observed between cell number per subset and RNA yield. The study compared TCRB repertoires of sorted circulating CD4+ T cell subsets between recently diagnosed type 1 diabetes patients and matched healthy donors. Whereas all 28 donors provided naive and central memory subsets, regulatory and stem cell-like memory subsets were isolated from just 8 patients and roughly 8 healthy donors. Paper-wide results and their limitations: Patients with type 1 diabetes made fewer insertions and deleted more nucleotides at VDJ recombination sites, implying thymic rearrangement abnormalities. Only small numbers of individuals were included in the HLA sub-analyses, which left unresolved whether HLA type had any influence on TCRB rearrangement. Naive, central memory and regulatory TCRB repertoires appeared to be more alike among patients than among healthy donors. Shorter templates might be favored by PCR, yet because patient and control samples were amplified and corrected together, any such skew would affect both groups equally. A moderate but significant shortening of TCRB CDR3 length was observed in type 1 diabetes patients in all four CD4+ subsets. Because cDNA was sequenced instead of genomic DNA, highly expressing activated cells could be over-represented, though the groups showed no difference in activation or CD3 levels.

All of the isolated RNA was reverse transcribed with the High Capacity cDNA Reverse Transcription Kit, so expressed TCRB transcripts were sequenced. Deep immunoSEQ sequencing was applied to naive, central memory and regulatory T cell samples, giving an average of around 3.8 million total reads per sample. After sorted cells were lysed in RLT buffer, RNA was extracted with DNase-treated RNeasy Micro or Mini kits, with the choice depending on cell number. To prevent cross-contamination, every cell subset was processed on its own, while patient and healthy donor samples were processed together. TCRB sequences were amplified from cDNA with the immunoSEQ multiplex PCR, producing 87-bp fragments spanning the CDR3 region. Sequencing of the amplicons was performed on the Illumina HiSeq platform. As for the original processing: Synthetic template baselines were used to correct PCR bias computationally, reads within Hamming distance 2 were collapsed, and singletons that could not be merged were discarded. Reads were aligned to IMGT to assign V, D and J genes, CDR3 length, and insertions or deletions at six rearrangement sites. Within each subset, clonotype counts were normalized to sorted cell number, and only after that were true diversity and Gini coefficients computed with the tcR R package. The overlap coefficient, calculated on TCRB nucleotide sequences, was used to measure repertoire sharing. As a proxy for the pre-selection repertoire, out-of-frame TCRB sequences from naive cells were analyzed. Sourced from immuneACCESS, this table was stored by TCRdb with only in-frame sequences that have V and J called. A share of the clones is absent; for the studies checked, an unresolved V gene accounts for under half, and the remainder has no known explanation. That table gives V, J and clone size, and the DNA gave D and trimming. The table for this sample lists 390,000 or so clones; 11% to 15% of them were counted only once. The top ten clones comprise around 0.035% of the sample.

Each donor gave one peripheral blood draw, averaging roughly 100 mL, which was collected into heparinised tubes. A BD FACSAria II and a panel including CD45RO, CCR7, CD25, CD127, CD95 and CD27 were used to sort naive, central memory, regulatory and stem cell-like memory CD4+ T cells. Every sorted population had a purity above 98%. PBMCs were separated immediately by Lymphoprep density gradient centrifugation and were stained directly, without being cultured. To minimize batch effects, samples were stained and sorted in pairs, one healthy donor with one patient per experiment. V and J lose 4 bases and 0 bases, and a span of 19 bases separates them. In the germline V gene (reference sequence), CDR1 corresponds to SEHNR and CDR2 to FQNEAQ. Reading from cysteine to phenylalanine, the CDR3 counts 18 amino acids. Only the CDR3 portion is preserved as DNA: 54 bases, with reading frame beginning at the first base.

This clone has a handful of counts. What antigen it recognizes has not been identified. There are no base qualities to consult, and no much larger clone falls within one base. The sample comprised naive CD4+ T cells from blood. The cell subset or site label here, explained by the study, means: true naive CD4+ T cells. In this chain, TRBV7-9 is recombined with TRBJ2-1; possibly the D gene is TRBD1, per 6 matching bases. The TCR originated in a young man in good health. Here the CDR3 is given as CASSSFTGTPSSYNEQFF. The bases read TGTGCCAGCAGCTCATTTACCGGGACACCAAGCTCCTACAATGAGCAGTTCTTC.